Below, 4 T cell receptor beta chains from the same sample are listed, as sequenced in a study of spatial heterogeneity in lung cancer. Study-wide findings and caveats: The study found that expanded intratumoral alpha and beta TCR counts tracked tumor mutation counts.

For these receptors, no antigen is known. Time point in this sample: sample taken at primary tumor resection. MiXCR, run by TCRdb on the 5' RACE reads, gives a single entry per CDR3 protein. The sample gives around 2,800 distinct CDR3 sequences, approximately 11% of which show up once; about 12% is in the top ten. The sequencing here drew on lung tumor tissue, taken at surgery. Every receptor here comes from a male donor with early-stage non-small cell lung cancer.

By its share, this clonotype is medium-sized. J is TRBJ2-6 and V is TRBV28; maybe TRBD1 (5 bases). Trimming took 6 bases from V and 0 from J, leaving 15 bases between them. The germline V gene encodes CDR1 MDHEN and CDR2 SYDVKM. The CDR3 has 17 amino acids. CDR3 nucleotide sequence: TGTGCCAGCAGGAAGGGGCCCGGGCGCTCTGGGGCCAACGTCCTGACTTTC. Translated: CASRKGPGRSGANVLTF.

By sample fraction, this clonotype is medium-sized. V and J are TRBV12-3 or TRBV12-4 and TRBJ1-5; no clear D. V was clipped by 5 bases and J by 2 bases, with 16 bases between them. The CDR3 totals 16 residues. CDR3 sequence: CASSPARGWGNQPQHF. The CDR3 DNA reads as TGTGCCAGCAGTCCGGCTCGGGGTTGGGGCAATCAGCCCCAGCATTTT.

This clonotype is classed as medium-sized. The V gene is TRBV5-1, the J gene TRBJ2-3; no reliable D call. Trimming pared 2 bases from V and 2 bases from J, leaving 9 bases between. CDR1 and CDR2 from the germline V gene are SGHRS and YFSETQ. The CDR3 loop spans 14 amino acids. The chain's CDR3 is CASSFSESTDTQYF. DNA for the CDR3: TGCGCCAGCAGCTTTTCCGAGTCCACAGATACGCAGTATTTT. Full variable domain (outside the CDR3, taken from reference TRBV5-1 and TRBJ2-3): KAGVTQTPRYLIKTRGQQVTLSCSPISGHRSVSWYQQTPGQGLQFLFEYFSETQRNKGNFPGRFSGRQFSNSRSEMNVSTLELGDSALYLCASSFSESTDTQYFGPGTRLTVL.

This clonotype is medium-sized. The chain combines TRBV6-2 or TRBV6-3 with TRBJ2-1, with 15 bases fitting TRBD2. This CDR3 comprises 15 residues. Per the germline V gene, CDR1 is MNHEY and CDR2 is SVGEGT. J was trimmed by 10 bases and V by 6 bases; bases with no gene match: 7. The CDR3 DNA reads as TGTGCCAGCAGCCGGCTCGGGACTAGCGGGGGGGAGCAGTTCTTC. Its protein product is CASSRLGTSGGEQFF.